A selection of T cell receptor beta chains follows, all from one sample in a study of cytomegalovirus exposure and HLA in healthy donors. This table comes from immunoSEQ multiplex PCR, and its TCRdb copy is limited to in-frame clones, with some not included. The sample gives about 62,000 clones, about 95% of which show up once; about 6.5% is in the top ten. Sequences were obtained from PBMCs. All receptors derive from a woman under 30 in good health and CMV-seropositive. Both conserved end residues are part of each CDR3. The D gene is left open where the match is weak. Clone size is given for some rows only: seen once, a few or many times, or a class if the clone is expanded.

size	V	D	J	CDR3	DNA
NA	TRBV5-1	NA	TRBJ1-1	CASSGVRQPEAFF	TGCGCCAGCAGCGGTGTTCGACAACCCGAAGCTTTCTTT
NA	TRBV7-9	NA	TRBJ2-1	CASSLGQGSVNEQFF	TGTGCCAGCAGCTTAGGGCAGGGATCTGTCAATGAGCAGTTCTTC
NA	TRBV7-3	NA	TRBJ2-3	CASSPQPRFTDTQYF	TGTGCCAGCAGCCCTCAACCTCGGTTCACAGATACGCAGTATTTT
NA	TRBV5-4	NA	TRBJ2-3	CASSTTLDTQYF	TGTGCCAGCAGTACGACTCTAGATACGCAGTATTTT
NA	TRBV5-1	NA	TRBJ2-7	CASRRRDGSSYEQYF	TGCGCCAGCCGCCGGAGGGACGGGAGCTCCTACGAGCAGTACTTC
NA	TRBV27	NA	TRBJ2-7	CASSQGNAYEQYF	TGTGCCAGCAGTCAGGGGAATGCCTACGAGCAGTACTTC
NA	TRBV4-2	NA	TRBJ1-1	CASSHDPGNTEAFF	TGTGCCAGCAGCCACGACCCAGGGAACACTGAAGCTTTCTTT
NA	TRBV5-6	NA	TRBJ1-4	CASSLGAWEKLFF	TGTGCCAGCAGCTTGGGGGCATGGGAAAAACTGTTTTTT
NA	TRBV28	NA	TRBJ2-5	CASGLRETQYF	TGTGCCAGCGGTTTGCGAGAGACCCAGTACTTC
NA	TRBV27	TRBD1	TRBJ2-5	CASMTGGNRQETRYF	TGTGCCAGCATGACAGGGGGGAATCGACAAGAGACCCGGTACTTC
NA	TRBV7-9	TRBD2	TRBJ2-1	CASTRTSGGYNEQFF	TGTGCCAGCACCCGGACTAGCGGGGGTTACAATGAGCAGTTCTTC
NA	TRBV7-2	TRBD2	TRBJ2-1	CASSLGPPSGSPPYNEQFF	TGTGCCAGCAGCTTAGGCCCCCCTAGCGGGAGCCCCCCCTACAATGAGCAGTTCTTC
NA	TRBV5-1	NA	TRBJ2-7	CASSLEQAGYYEQYF	TGCGCCAGCAGCTTGGAGCAGGCTGGGTACTACGAGCAGTACTTC
NA	TRBV19	NA	TRBJ2-2	CASSIGLITGELFF	TGTGCCAGTAGTATAGGGCTGATCACCGGGGAGCTGTTTTTT
NA	TRBV4-2	NA	TRBJ1-2	CASSFPTLVGADYGYTF	TGTGCCAGCAGCTTCCCGACCCTCGTCGGAGCGGACTATGGCTACACCTTC
once	TRBV5-1	NA	TRBJ2-3	CASSLAASSTDTQYF	TGCGCCAGCAGCTTGGCCGCCAGTAGCACAGATACGCAGTATTTT
NA	TRBV6-6	NA	TRBJ1-5	CASSYRGLSQPQHF	TGTGCCAGCAGTTACCGGGGGTTGAGTCAGCCCCAGCATTTT
NA	TRBV19	NA	TRBJ1-3	CASSIGSSGNTIYF	TGTGCCAGTAGTATTGGGAGCTCTGGAAACACCATATATTTT
NA	TRBV2	TRBD2	TRBJ2-7	CASSVSFELAGVYEQYF	TGTGCCAGCAGTGTTTCTTTTGAGCTAGCGGGGGTCTACGAGCAGTACTTC
NA	TRBV29-1	NA	TRBJ2-2	CSATRRGVGELFF	TGCAGCGCTACAAGGAGGGGTGTCGGGGAGCTGTTTTTT
NA	TRBV4-2	TRBD2	TRBJ2-3	CASNPGPAGADTQYF	TGTGCCAGCAACCCAGGCCCAGCGGGGGCAGATACGCAGTATTTT
NA	TRBV28	TRBD1	TRBJ1-4	CASSTRDRVNEKLFF	TGTGCCAGCAGTACAAGAGACAGGGTTAATGAAAAACTGTTTTTT
NA	TRBV6-1	NA	TRBJ2-7	CASSEGRQGLTYEQYF	TGTGCCAGCAGTGAAGGTCGGCAGGGACTTACCTACGAGCAGTACTTC
NA	TRBV5-1	TRBD2	TRBJ2-1	CASWKTSGMIDEQFF	TGCGCCAGCTGGAAGACTAGCGGGATGATCGATGAGCAGTTCTTC